One T cell receptor beta chain is described in this entry. The sample carries other DNA sequences with the same CDR3. The data derive from a study of cytomegalovirus exposure and HLA in healthy donors. Study as a whole: HLA-typed donors were the source of 83 million or so unique TCRs held in an early data release.

V dropped 6 bases and J dropped 0; count of bases not matched to a gene: 8. This CDR3 has 16 amino acids. Per the germline V gene, CDR1 is SEHNR and CDR2 is FQNEAQ (reference sequence). In the PCR, 60 Vbeta and 13 Jbeta primers were used. Profiled with immunoSEQ multiplex PCR; TCRdb holds only in-frame clones, not every one. The data show 120,000 to 150,000 clones, 55% to 80% seen once. The rearrangement joins TRBV7-9 to TRBJ2-1; TRBD1 aligns across 7 bases. What was sequenced was PBMCs. This clonotype originated in a woman aged 40-49 years in good health and CMV-seronegative. The CDR3 loop reads CASSPRGLSSYNEQFF. In DNA form, the CDR3 reads TGTGCCAGCAGTCCAAGGGGGCTGAGCTCCTACAATGAGCAGTTCTTC.